This T cell receptor beta chain came from a study of OX40 agonist ivuxolimab in advanced cancers. The overall study: Those enrolled were 70% to 85% male, with a mean age of roughly 60 years and ages from about 20 to 85.

Whole-study results and caveats: Low normalized T-cell clonal expansion was also seen in some nonresponders.

The repertoire was sequenced with immunoSEQ multiplex PCR; TCRdb's copy has only in-frame clones and lacks some. The repertoire holds around 40,000 clones, with about four fifths as singletons. The CDR3 is made up of 18 amino acids. V lost 0 bases to trimming and J lost 1 base, with 15 bases between them. CDR1 LGHNA and CDR2 YSLEER come from the germline V gene. Of note for this clone: What it binds is unknown.

This sequence originates from an adult with an advanced solid tumor such as melanoma, head and neck, liver or kidney cancer. The sample here was CD4+ or CD8+ T cells sorted from blood, taken in a trial of the OX40 agonist ivuxolimab. This rearrangement joins TRBV4-3 to TRBJ2-2; D possibly corresponds to TRBD2 (5 bases). CDR3 coding DNA: TGCGCCAGCAGCCAAGATTATTATGCGACTAAGAACACCGGGGAGCTGTTTTTT. Translation gives CASSQDYYATKNTGELFF.